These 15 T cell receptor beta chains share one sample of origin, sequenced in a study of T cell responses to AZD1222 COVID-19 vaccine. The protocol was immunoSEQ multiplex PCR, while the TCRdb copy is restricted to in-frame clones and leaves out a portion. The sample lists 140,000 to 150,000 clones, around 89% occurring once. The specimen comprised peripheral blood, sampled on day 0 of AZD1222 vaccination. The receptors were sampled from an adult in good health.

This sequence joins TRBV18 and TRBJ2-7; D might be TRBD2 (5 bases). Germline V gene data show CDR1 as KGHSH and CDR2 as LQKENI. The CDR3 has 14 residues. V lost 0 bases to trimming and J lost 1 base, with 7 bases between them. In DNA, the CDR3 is TGTGCCAGCTCACCACCGTCGGGATCCTACGAGCAGTACTTC. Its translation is CASSPPSGSYEQYF.

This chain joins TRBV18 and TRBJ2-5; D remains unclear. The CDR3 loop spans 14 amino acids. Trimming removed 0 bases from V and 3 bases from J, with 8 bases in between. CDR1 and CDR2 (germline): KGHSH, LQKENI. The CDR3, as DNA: TGTGCCAGCTCACCACCCTCAACAAAAGAGACCCAGTACTTC. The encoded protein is CASSPPSTKETQYF.

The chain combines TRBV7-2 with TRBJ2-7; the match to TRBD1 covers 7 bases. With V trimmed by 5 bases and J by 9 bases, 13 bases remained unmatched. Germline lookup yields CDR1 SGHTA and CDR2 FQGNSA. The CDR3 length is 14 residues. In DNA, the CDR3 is TGTGCCAGCAGCGTGACAGGGTTCCCCCCGGTGCAGTACTTC. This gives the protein CASSVTGFPPVQYF.

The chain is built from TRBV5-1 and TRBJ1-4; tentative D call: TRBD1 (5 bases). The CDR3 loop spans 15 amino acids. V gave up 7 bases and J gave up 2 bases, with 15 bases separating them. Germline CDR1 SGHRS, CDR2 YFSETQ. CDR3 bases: TGCGCCAGCGCGACAGACCCTTCGACTAATGAAAAACTGTTTTTT. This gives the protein CASATDPSTNEKLFF.

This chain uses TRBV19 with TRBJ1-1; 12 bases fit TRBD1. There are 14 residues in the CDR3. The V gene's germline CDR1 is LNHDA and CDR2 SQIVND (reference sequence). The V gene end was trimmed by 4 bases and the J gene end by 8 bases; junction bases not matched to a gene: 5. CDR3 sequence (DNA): TGTGCCAGTAGTAGTTCCGGGACAGGGGGCGAAGCTTTCTTT. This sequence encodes CASSSSGTGGEAFF.

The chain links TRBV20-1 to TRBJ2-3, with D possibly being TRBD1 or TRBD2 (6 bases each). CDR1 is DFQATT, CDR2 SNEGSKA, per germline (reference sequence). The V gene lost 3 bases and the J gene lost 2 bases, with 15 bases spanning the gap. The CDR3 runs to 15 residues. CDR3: CSASRGVAVTDTQYF. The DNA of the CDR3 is TGCAGTGCTAGTAGGGGGGTAGCGGTCACAGATACGCAGTATTTT.

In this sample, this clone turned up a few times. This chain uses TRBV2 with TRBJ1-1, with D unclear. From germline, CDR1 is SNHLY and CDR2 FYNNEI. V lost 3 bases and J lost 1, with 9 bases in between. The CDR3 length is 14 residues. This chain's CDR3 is CASSENLRNTEAFF. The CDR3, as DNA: TGTGCCAGCAGTGAGAACCTGAGGAACACTGAAGCTTTCTTT.

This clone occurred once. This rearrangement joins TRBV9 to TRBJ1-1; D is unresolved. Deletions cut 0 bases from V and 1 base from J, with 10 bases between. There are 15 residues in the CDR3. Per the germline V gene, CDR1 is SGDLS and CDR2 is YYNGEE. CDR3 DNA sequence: TGTGCCAGCAGCGTAGTATCCCCCGGGAACACTGAAGCTTTCTTT. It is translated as CASSVVSPGNTEAFF. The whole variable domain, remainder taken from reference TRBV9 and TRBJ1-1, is DSGVTQTPKHLITATGQRVTLRCSPRSGDLSVYWYQQSLDQGLQFLIQYYNGEERAKGNILERFSAQQFPDLHSELNLSSLELGDSALYFCASSVVSPGNTEAFFGQGTRLTVV.

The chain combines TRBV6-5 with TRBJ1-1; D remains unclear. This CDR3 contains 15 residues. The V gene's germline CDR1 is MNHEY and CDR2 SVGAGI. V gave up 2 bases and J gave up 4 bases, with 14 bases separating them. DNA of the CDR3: TGTGCCAGCAGTTACCGGAACGGAGTGGCCACTGAAGCTTTCTTT. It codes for CASSYRNGVATEAFF.

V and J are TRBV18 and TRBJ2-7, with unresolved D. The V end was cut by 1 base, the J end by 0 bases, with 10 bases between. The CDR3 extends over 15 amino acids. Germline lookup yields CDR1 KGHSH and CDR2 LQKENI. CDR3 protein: CASSPLQASSYEQYF. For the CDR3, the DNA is TGTGCCAGCTCACCACTCCAGGCTTCCTCCTACGAGCAGTACTTC.

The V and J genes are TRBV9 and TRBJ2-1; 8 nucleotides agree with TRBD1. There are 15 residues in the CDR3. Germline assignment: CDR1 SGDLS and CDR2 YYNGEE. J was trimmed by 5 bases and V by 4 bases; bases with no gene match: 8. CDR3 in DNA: TGTGCCAGCAGCTCGATAGGGACAGGTGACAATGAGCAGTTCTTC. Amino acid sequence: CASSSIGTGDNEQFF.

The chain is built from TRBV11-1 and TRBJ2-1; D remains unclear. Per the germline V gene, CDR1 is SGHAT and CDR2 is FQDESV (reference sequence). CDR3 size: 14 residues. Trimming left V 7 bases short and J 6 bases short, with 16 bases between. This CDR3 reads CASTFSHTGNEQFF. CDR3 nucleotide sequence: TGTGCCAGCACCTTCTCTCACACGGGCAATGAGCAGTTCTTC.

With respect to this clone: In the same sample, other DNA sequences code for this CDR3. The CDR3 loop is CASSPGDTQYF. DNA for the CDR3: TGTGCCAGCTCACCAGGGGATACGCAGTATTTT. V is TRBV18 and J is TRBJ2-3; D is unresolved. Germline lookup yields CDR1 KGHSH and CDR2 LQKENI. Trimming removed 2 bases from V and 6 bases from J, with 3 bases in between. This CDR3 is 11 amino acids long.

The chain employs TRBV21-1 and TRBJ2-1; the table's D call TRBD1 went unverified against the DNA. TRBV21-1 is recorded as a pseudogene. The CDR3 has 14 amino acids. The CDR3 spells CASSNWDRESEQFF. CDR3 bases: TGTGCCAGCAGCAATTGGGACAGGGAAAGTGAGCAGTTCTTC.

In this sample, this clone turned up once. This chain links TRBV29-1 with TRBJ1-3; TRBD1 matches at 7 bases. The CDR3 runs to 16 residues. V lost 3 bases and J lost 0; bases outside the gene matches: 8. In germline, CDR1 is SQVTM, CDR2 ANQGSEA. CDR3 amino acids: CSVDMAGQSSGNTIYF. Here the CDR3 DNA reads TGCAGCGTTGACATGGCGGGACAGAGCTCTGGAAACACCATATATTTT.